A single sample gave rise to the 11 T cell receptor beta chains below, sequenced in a study of blood T cells in healthy people across ages (dated by TCRdb to 2015 to 2017). Library generation was performed with 5' RACE. The sequencing machine was an Illumina HiSeq 2500. A second 7 to 11 cycle PCR used a sample-barcoded 5' primer and a J-beta primer mix. TCRdb reran the public reads through fastp at Q25 and MiXCR, keeping productive beta chains. Every distinct CDR3 protein forms one entry, paired with its most common genes and DNA. The sample data list about 970,000 distinct CDR3 sequences, and around 54% of these were observed just once. The ten largest make up about a fifth of the sample. The specimen was blood. These receptor sequences come from a woman aged 55-69 years in good health.

In this sample, this clonotype turned up a few times. The chain carries TRBV7-8 and TRBJ1-5; D is uncertain. The CDR3 length is 15 residues. Germline V gives CDR1 SGHVS, CDR2 FQNEAQ. The ends were cut back, 1 base at V and 6 bases at J, with 13 bases in the middle. The CDR3 here is CASSLDGVGFQPQHF. CDR3 sequence (DNA): TGTGCCAGCAGCTTAGACGGGGTGGGGTTTCAGCCCCAGCATTTT.

Regarding this clonotype: Possible read error: a much larger clone is one base away. The rearrangement joins TRBV12-3 or TRBV12-4 to TRBJ2-1; D ambiguous. CDR3 length: 12 residues. With 7 bases removed from V and 6 bases from J, the gap between germline ends came to 10 bases. CDR3 sequence reads: CASNPGCNEQFF. Written as DNA, the CDR3 is TGTGCCAGCAACCCCGGCTGCAATGAGCAGTTCTTC.

The chain recombines TRBV24-1 with TRBJ2-7, with D perhaps matching TRBD2 (5 bases). The DNA end is more similar to TRBJ2-5, so the J call may be wrong. The CDR3 consists of 14 residues. CDR1 and CDR2 (germline): KGHDR, SFDVKD. This CDR3 is CATTAGNNNPTQYF. CDR3 sequence (DNA): TGTGCCACCACTGCCGGGAACAATAATCCGACCCAGTACTTC.

Comment on this clonotype: Mismatch with germline at one junction end may stem from a read error. This chain joins TRBV5-1 and TRBJ2-4, with 11 bases aligning to TRBD2. The J call may not be correct, given that the DNA end is closer to TRBJ2-7. The CDR3 consists of 15 residues. CDR1 SGHRS and CDR2 YFSETQ come from the germline V gene. CDR3 in DNA: TGCTCCAGCAGCTTGGTAGCGGGAGGGAACTACGAGCAGTACTTC. This gives the protein CSSSLVAGGNYEQYF.

V usage is TRBV19 and J usage is TRBJ2-7; D is uncertain. V gave up 4 bases and J gave up 2 bases, with 9 bases separating them. The CDR3 runs 13 residues. CDR1 LNHDA and CDR2 SQIVND come from the germline V gene (reference sequence). The DNA of the CDR3 is TGTGCCAGTAGTAGCGACACAACCTACGAGCAGTACTTC. Amino acid sequence: CASSSDTTYEQYF.

This chain joins TRBV6-2 or TRBV6-3 and TRBJ2-1; possible D gene TRBD1, 6 bases. The germline V gene encodes CDR1 MNHEY and CDR2 SVGEGT. Deletions cut 5 bases from V and 2 bases from J, with 16 bases between. The CDR3 spans 16 residues. The CDR3 coding sequence is TGTGCCAGCAGTCTACAGGGTGAAGTAACCTACAATGAGCAGTTCTTC. It yields the protein CASSLQGEVTYNEQFF.

A note on this clonotype: Relative to the germline gene, one junction end is altered; a read error may explain this. CDR3 residues: CATSREPAGVLFF. The DNA of the CDR3 is TGTGCCACCAGCAGAGAGCCGGCCGGGGTGCTGTTTTTT. This chain uses TRBV15 with TRBJ2-2; D is possibly TRBD2 (5 bases). In germline, CDR1 is LNHNV, CDR2 YYDKDF (reference sequence). The CDR3 contains 13 residues.

The V gene is TRBV7-4, the J gene TRBJ2-4, with 9 bases aligning to TRBD1. The DNA end favors TRBJ2-7, so the J call may be wrong. CDR3 length equals 15 residues. Looked up from germline, CDR1 is SGHVT and CDR2 is SQSDAQ. This chain's CDR3 is CASSLTGQGSDEQYF. The CDR3 DNA sequence: TGTGCCAGCAGCCTAACGGGACAGGGAAGCGACGAGCAGTACTTC.

This clonotype has a handful of counts. The rearrangement joins TRBV29-1 to TRBJ1-1; 7 bases fit TRBD1. The V and J ends lost 6 bases and 0 bases, in that order; junction bases with no gene match: 4. The germline gives CDR1 SQVTM, CDR2 ANQGSEA. This CDR3 contains 13 residues. In DNA, the CDR3 is TGCAGCGTCTATGGGACAGTGAACACTGAAGCTTTCTTT. Its translation: CSVYGTVNTEAFF.

The V gene is TRBV15, the J gene TRBJ2-2; D unclear. This CDR3 comprises 17 residues. The V gene lost 0 bases and the J gene lost 3 bases, with 14 bases spanning the gap. The germline V gene encodes CDR1 LNHNV and CDR2 YYDKDF (reference sequence). The CDR3 here is CATSRDLGRAHTGELFF. CDR3 bases: TGTGCCACCAGCAGAGATCTCGGACGAGCGCACACCGGGGAGCTGTTTTTT.

The genes are TRBV4-1 and TRBJ2-7; D gene uncertain. Trimming cost V 2 bases and J 2 bases, with 13 bases left between them. The CDR3 has 15 amino acids. Germline loops: CDR1 MGHRA, CDR2 YSYEKL. The CDR3 bases are TGCGCCAGCAGCCAATCACCGGATATGACCTACGAGCAGTACTTC. Translating it yields CASSQSPDMTYEQYF.